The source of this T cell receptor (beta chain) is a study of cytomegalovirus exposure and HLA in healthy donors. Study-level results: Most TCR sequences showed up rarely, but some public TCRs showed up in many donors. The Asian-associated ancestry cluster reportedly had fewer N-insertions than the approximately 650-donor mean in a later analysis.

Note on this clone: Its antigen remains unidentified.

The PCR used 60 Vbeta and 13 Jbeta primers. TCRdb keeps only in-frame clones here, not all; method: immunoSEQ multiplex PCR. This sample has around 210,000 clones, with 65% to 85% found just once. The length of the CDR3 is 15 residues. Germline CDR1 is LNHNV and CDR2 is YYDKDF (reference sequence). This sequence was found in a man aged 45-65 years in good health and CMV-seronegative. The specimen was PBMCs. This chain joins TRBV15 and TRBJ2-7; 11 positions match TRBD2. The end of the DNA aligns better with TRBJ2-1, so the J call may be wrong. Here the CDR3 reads CATSRGRTSGSEQFF. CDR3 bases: TGTGCCACCAGCAGAGGGAGGACTAGCGGGTCAGAGCAGTTCTTC.